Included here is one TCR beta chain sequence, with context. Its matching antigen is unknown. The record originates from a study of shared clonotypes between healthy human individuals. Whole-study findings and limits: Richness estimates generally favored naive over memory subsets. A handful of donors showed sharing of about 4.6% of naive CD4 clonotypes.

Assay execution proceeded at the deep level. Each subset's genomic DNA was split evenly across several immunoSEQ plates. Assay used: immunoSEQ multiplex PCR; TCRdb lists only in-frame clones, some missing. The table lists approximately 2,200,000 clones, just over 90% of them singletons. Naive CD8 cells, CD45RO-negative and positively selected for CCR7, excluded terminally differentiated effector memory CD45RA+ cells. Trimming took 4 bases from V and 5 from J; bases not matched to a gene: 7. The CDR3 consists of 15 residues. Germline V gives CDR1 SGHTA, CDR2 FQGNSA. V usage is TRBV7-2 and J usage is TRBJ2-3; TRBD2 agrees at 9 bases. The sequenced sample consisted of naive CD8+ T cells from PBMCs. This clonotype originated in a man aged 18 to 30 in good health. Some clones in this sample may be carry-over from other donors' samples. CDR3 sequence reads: CASSSRLAAQDTQYF. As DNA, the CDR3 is TGTGCCAGCAGCTCCCGACTAGCGGCCCAAGATACGCAGTATTTT.